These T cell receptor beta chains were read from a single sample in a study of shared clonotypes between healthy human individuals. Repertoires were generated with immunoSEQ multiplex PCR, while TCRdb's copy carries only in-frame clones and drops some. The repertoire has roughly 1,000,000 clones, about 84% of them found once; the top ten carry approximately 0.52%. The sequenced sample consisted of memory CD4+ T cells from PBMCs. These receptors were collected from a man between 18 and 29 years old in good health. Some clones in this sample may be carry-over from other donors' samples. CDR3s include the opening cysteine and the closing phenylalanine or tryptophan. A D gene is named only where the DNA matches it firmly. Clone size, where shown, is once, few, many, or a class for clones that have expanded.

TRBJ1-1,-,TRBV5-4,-,CASSVTPGRKDTEAFF,TGTGCCAGCAGCGTTACACCGGGACGTAAGGACACTGAAGCTTTCTTT
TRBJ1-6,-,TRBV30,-,CAGKGVFLNSPLHF,TGTGCCGGAAAGGGGGTCTTCCTTAATTCACCCCTCCACTTT
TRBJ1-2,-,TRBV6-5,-,CASSGTRSNYGYTF,TGTGCCAGCAGTGGGACACGATCTAACTATGGCTACACCTTC
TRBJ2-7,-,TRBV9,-,CASSVGLDYEQYF,TGTGCCAGCAGCGTAGGACTAGACTACGAGCAGTACTTC
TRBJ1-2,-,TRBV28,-,CASSLRVRNYGYTF,TGTGCCAGCAGTTTAAGGGTCAGGAACTATGGCTACACCTTC
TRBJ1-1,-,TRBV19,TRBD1,CATAGGYGTEAFF,TGTGCCACTGCAGGGGGCTATGGCACTGAAGCTTTCTTT
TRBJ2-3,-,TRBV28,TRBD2,CASSSATSGSWGDTQYF,TGTGCCAGCAGTTCGGCGACTAGCGGGAGCTGGGGAGATACGCAGTATTTT
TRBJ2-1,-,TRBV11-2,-,CASSLGSFYNEQFF,TGTGCCAGCAGCTTGGGTAGTTTTTACAATGAGCAGTTCTTC
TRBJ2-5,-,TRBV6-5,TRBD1,CASSRRDSQETQYF,TGTGCCAGCAGTCGTCGGGACAGCCAAGAGACCCAGTACTTC
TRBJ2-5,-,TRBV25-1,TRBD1,CASSAWTGDQETQYF,TGTGCCAGCAGTGCCTGGACAGGAGACCAAGAGACCCAGTACTTC
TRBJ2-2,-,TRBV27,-,CASSLLGAGGELFF,TGTGCCAGCAGTTTACTGGGGGCGGGCGGGGAGCTGTTTTTT
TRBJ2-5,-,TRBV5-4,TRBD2,CASSSSSGTRFVETQYF,TGTGCCAGCAGCTCTTCTAGCGGGACCCGATTCGTCGAGACCCAGTACTTC
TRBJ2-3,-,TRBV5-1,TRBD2,CASSFSGSSDTQYF,TGCGCCAGCAGCTTTAGCGGGAGCTCAGATACGCAGTATTTT
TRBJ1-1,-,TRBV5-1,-,CASSPRTGNTEAFF,TGCGCCAGCAGCCCTAGGACGGGCAACACTGAAGCTTTCTTT
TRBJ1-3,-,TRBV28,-,CASSSVGLASGNTIYF,TGTGCCAGCAGTTCCGTTGGCCTGGCGTCCGGAAACACCATATATTTT
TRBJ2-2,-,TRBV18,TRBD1,CASSPTGDTGELFF,TGTGCCAGCTCACCAACAGGGGACACCGGGGAGCTGTTTTTT
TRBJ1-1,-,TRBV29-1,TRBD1,CSVLRGLWTEAFF,TGCAGCGTCCTCAGGGGGCTGTGGACTGAAGCTTTCTTT
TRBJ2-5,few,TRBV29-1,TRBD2,CSAGGVQETQYF,TGCAGCGCCGGGGGGGTCCAAGAGACCCAGTACTTC
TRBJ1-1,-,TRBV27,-,CASSLGRGPYTEAFF,TGTGCCAGCAGTTTAGGCAGGGGCCCTTACACTGAAGCTTTCTTT